These T cell receptor beta chains were read from a single sample in a study of cytomegalovirus exposure and HLA in healthy donors. This table comes from immunoSEQ multiplex PCR, and its TCRdb copy is limited to in-frame clones, with some not included. The table counts 200,000 or so clones; approximately 0.74% lies in the top ten. The sample taken for sequencing was PBMCs. The receptor source for this set is a boy younger than 18 in good health and CMV-seronegative. Each CDR3 is given with its conserved first and last residue. A D gene is named only where the DNA matches it firmly.

D	V	J	CDR3	DNA
TRBD1	TRBV2	TRBJ2-7	CASVAQGAYEQYF	TGTGCCAGCGTTGCTCAGGGGGCCTACGAGCAGTACTTC
TRBD1	TRBV18	TRBJ2-7	CASSPRQGLSSYEQYF	TGTGCCAGCTCACCGCGACAGGGTTTGAGCTCCTACGAGCAGTACTTC
TRBD1	TRBV5-6	TRBJ1-2	CASSLIRDRYGYTF	TGTGCCAGCAGCTTGATTCGGGACAGATATGGCTACACCTTC
NA	TRBV6-5	TRBJ2-5	CASRPQEMQETQYF	TGTGCCAGCAGACCACAGGAGATGCAAGAGACCCAGTACTTC
TRBD1	TRBV27	TRBJ1-2	CASSLLTGGDGYTF	TGTGCCAGCAGTTTATTAACAGGGGGCGATGGCTACACCTTC
NA	TRBV18	TRBJ2-7	CASSEVGGQFEQYF	TGTGCCAGCTCAGAAGTGGGGGGGCAGTTCGAGCAGTACTTC
NA	TRBV6-5	TRBJ2-3	CASSQANTQYF	TGTGCCAGCAGCCAAGCAAATACGCAGTATTTT
NA	TRBV28	TRBJ2-3	CASGPLTDTQYF	TGTGCCAGCGGCCCTCTCACAGATACGCAGTATTTT
TRBD2	TRBV7-2	TRBJ2-3	CASSLAGGVDTQYF	TGTGCCAGCAGCTTAGCGGGGGGGGTAGATACGCAGTATTTT
NA	TRBV12-5	TRBJ2-7	CASGLQGSSHEQYF	TGTGCTAGTGGTTTGCAGGGGTCGAGCCACGAGCAGTACTTC
TRBD1	TRBV19	TRBJ2-2	CASSLRQGPTGELFF	TGTGCCAGTAGTCTCCGACAGGGACCCACCGGGGAGCTGTTTTTT
NA	TRBV6-5	TRBJ2-7	CASSYSEGPYEQYF	TGTGCCAGCAGTTACTCAGAGGGTCCCTACGAGCAGTACTTC
NA	TRBV2	TRBJ2-3	CASSDSQRTDTQYF	TGTGCCAGCAGTGATTCACAGCGCACAGATACGCAGTATTTT
NA	TRBV18	TRBJ1-3	CASSPAGDQTSTIYF	TGTGCCAGCTCACCAGCGGGGGATCAAACAAGCACCATATATTTT
NA	TRBV7-6	TRBJ2-3	CASSQAVDTQYF	TGTGCCAGCAGCCAAGCCGTAGATACGCAGTATTTT
NA	TRBV29-1	TRBJ2-1	CSAGGGDNEQFF	TGCAGCGCTGGCGGAGGGGACAATGAGCAGTTCTTC
NA	TRBV7-3	TRBJ2-5	CASSLIGQGQETQYF	TGTGCCAGCAGCTTAATAGGTCAGGGCCAAGAGACCCAGTACTTC
NA	TRBV28	TRBJ2-3	CASSLVGWSYF	TGTGCCAGCAGTTTAGTCGGTTGGTCGTATTTT
TRBD2	TRBV10-2	TRBJ2-7	CASIEGLASSYEQYF	TGCGCCAGCATAGAGGGACTAGCGAGCTCCTACGAGCAGTACTTC
TRBD1	TRBV4-2	TRBJ1-3	CASSREQGTGNTIYF	TGTGCCAGCAGCCGCGAACAGGGGACTGGAAACACCATATATTTT